These T cell receptor beta chains were read from a single sample in a study of T cell changes during pregnancy in multiple sclerosis. Using immunoSEQ multiplex PCR, the repertoire was profiled, and TCRdb retains in-frame clones only, with some absent. The data show 65,000 to 80,000 clones, approximately 95% seen once. The material was peripheral blood, obtained in the first trimester of pregnancy. Receptors were obtained from a female donor with multiple sclerosis, enrolled in a pregnancy study. Each CDR3 is given with its conserved first and last residue. A D gene is named only where the DNA matches it firmly. Size tells how often a clone was seen (once, few, many) or the class of an expanded clone, and some rows leave it out.

14,TRBV7-9,TRBD1,once,TRBJ2-1,TGTGCCAGCAGCTACACTCCCTCAGGGACAGGGCAGTTCTTC,CASSYTPSGTGQFF
15,TRBV5-8,TRBD2,-,TRBJ2-7,TGTGCCAGCAGCTTGAGGACTAGCGGGAGAGGCGAGCAGTACTTC,CASSLRTSGRGEQYF
13,TRBV2,TRBD1,-,TRBJ1-5,TGTGCCAGCAGTCGACAGGGTAATCAGCCCCAGCATTTT,CASSRQGNQPQHF
12,TRBV29-1,-,-,TRBJ2-6,TGCAGCGTTGGCGTTGGGGCCAACGTCCTGACTTTC,CSVGVGANVLTF
19,TRBV5-1,TRBD2,-,TRBJ2-3,TGCGCCAGCAGCTTGTCCGAGGGACTAGCGGGAGGGCCGGCAGATACGCAGTATTTT,CASSLSEGLAGGPADTQYF
15,TRBV7-6,TRBD1,-,TRBJ1-2,TGTGCCAGCAGCCCCTCACCAGGGGGCGCGGAGGGCTACACCTTC,CASSPSPGGAEGYTF
16,TRBV7-2,-,-,TRBJ1-5,TGTGCCAGCAGCCCTCAAACGGGGGGATTCAATCAGCCCCAGCATTTT,CASSPQTGGFNQPQHF
14,TRBV11-2,TRBD1,once,TRBJ2-4,TGTGCCAGCAGGCAACCGGGACAGCAGGTCATTCAGTACTTC,CASRQPGQQVIQYF
13,TRBV5-5,-,-,TRBJ2-5,TGTGCCAGCAGCGTCTTGTACCAAGAGACCCAGTACTTC,CASSVLYQETQYF
16,TRBV7-9,-,-,TRBJ1-1,TGTGCCAGCAGCCCCTCACGGGCGGGAGGCCTTGTTGAAGCTTTCTTT,CASSPSRAGGLVEAFF
16,TRBV7-8,TRBD2,-,TRBJ2-5,TGTGCCAGCAGCTTAGGGGGTAGCGGGAAACAAGAGACCCAGTACTTC,CASSLGGSGKQETQYF
17,TRBV30,-,-,TRBJ1-2,TGTGCCTGGAGTGGGCCCGGGGACACGGTCTATGGCTATGGCTACACCTTC,CAWSGPGDTVYGYGYTF
16,TRBV2,-,-,TRBJ2-6,TGTGCCAGGGCCGGGAGACCTGGGACTGGGGCCAACGTCCTGACTTTC,CARAGRPGTGANVLTF